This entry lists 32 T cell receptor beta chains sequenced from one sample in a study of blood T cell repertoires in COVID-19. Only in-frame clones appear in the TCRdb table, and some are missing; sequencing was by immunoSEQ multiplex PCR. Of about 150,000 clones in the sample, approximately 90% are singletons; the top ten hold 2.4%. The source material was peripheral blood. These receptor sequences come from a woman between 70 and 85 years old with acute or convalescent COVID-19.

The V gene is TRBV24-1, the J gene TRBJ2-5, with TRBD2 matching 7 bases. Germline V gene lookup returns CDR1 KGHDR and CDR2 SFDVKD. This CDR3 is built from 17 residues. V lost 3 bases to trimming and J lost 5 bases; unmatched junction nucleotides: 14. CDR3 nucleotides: TGTGCCACCAGTGATCGGCAGGGAGGGTTTATTGGGGAGACCCAGTACTTC. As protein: CATSDRQGGFIGETQYF.

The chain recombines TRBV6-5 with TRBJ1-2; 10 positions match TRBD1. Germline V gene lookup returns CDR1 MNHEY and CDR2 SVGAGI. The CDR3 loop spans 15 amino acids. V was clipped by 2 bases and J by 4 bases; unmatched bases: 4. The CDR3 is CASSYRDRGSYGYTF. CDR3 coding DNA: TGTGCCAGCAGTTACCGGGACAGGGGTTCCTATGGCTACACCTTC.

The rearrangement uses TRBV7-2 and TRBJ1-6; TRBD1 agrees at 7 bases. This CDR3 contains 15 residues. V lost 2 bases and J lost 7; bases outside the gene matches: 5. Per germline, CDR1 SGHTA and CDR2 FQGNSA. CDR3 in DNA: TGTGCCAGCAGCTTATACGCAGGGGGAAATTCACCCCTCCACTTT. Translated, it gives CASSLYAGGNSPLHF.

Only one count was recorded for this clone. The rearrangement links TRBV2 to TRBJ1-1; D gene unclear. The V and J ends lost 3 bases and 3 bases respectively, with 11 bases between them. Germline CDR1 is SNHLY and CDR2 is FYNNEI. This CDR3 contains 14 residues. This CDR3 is CASSDGLHYTEAFF. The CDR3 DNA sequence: TGTGCCAGCAGTGATGGACTACATTACACTGAAGCTTTCTTT.

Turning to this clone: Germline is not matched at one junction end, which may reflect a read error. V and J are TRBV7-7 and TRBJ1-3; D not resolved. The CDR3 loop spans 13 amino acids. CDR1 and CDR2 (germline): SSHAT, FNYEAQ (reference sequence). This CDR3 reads CASSLSFSNTIYF. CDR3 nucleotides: TGTGCTAGCAGCTTATCGTTTTCCAACACCATATATTTT.

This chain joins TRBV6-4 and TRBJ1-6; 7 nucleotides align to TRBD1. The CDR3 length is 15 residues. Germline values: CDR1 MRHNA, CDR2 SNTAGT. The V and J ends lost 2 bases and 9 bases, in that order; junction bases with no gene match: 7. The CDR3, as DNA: TGTGCCAGCAGTGACCGACAGGGTGGAAGTTCACCCCTCCACTTT. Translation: CASSDRQGGSSPLHF.

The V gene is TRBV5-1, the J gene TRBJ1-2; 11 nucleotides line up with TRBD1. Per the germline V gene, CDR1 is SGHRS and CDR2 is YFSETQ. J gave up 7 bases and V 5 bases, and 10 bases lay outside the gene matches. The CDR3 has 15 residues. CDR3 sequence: CASSGQGAQVGGYTF. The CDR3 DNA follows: TGCGCCAGCAGTGGACAGGGGGCGCAGGTTGGTGGCTACACCTTC.

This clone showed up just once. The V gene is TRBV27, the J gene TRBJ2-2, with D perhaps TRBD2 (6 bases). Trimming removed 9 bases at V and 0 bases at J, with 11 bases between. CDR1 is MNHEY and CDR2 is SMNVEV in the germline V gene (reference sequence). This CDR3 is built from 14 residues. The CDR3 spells CASHGTSNTGELFF. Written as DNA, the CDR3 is TGTGCCAGTCACGGGACTTCGAACACCGGGGAGCTGTTTTTT.

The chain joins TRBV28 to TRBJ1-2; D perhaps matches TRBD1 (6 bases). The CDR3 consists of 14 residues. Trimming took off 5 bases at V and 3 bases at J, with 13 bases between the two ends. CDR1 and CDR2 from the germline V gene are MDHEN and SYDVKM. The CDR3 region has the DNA TGTGCCAGCAGTACCCAGGGGAGGGACTATGGCTACACCTTC. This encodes CASSTQGRDYGYTF.

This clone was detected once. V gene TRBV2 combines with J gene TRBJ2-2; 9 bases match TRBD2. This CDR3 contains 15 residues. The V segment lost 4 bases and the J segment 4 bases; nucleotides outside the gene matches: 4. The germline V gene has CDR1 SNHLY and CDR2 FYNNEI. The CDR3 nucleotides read TGTGCCAGCAGTGCTAGCGGGGCAACCACCGGGGAGCTGTTTTTT. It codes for CASSASGATTGELFF.

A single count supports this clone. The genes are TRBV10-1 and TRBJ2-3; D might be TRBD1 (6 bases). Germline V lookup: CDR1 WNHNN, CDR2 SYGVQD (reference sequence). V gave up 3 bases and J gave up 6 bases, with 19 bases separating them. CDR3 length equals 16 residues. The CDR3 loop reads CASSEVAGALQDTQYF. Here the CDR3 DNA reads TGCGCCAGCAGTGAAGTTGCAGGGGCCCTTCAGGATACGCAGTATTTT.

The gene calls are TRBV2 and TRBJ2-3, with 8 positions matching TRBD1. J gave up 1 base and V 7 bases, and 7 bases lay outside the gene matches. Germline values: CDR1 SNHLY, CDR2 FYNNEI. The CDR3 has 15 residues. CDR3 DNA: TGTGCCAGCACCTTCCAGGGGGCCGGCACAGATACGCAGTATTTT. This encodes CASTFQGAGTDTQYF. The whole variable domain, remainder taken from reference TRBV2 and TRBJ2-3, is EPEVTQTPSHQVTQMGQEVILRCVPISNHLYFYWYRQILGQKVEFLVSFYNNEISEKSEIFDDQFSVERPDGSNFTLKIRSTKLEDSAMYFCASTFQGAGTDTQYFGPGTRLTVL.

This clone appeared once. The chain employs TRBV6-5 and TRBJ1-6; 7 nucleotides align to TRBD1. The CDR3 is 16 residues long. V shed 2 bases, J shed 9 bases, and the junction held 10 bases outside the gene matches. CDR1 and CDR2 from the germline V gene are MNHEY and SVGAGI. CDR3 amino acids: CASSYTRQGIGSPLHF. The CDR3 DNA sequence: TGTGCCAGCAGTTACACCAGACAGGGCATCGGTTCACCCCTCCACTTT.

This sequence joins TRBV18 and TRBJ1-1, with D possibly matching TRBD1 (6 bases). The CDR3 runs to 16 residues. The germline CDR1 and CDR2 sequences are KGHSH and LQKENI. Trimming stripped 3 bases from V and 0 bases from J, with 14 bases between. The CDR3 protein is CASSPSVGTMNTEAFF. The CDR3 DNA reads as TGTGCCAGCTCACCCTCGGTAGGGACAATGAACACTGAAGCTTTCTTT. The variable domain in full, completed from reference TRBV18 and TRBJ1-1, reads NAGVMQNPRHLVRRRGQEARLRCSPMKGHSHVYWYRQLPEEGLKFMVYLQKENIIDESGMPKERFSAEFPKEGPSILRIQQVVRGDSAAYFCASSPSVGTMNTEAFFGQGTRLTVV.

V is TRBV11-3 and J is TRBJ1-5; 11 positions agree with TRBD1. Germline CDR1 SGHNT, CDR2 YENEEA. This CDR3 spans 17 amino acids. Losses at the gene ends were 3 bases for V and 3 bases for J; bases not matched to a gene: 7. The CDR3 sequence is CASSLKRTGGFNQPQHF. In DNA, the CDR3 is TGTGCCAGCAGCTTGAAAAGGACAGGGGGCTTCAATCAGCCCCAGCATTTT.

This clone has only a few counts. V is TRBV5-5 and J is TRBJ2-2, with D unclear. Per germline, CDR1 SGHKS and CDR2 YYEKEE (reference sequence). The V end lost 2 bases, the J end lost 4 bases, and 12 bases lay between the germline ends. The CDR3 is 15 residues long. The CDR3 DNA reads TGTGCCAGCAGCTTTTCAAATAGTATCACCGGGGAGCTGTTTTTT. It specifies CASSFSNSITGELFF.

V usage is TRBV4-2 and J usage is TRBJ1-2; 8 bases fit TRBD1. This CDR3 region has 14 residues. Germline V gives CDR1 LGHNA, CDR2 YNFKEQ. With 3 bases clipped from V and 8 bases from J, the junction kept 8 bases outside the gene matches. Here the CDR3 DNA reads TGTGCCAGCAGCCACGTGGGACAGGAGAAAGGCTACACCTTC. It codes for CASSHVGQEKGYTF.

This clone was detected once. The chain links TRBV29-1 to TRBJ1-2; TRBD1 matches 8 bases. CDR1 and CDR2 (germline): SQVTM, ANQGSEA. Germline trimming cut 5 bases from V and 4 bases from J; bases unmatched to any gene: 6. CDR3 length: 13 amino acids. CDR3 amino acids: CSVNGQGGYGYTF. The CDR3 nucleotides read TGCAGCGTTAACGGACAGGGCGGCTATGGCTACACCTTC. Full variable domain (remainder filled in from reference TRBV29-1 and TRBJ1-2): SAVISQKPSRDICQRGTSLTIQCQVDSQVTMMFWYRQQPGQSLTLIATANQGSEATYESGFVIDKFPISRPNLTFSTLTVSNMSPEDSSIYLCSVNGQGGYGYTFGSGTRLTVV.

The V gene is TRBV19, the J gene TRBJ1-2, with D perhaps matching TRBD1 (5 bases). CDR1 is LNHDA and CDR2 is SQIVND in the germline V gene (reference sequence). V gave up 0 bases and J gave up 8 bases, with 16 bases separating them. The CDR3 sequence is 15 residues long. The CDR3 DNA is TGTGCCAGTAGTATAGAGCTGACGGGGGTTTTCGGCTACACCTTC. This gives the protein CASSIELTGVFGYTF.

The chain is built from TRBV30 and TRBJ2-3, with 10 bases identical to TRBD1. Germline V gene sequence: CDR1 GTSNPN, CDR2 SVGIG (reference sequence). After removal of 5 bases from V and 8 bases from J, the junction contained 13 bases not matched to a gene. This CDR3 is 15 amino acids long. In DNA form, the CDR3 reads TGTGCCTGGGGCCGACAGGGGGCTGCAGGAGGTACGCAGTATTTT. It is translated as CAWGRQGAAGGTQYF.

The CDR3 region has the DNA TGTGCCAGCAGCCAAAGTGGAGGACTTAATGAAAAACTGTTTTTT. Protein sequence: CASSQSGGLNEKLFF. This chain links TRBV7-2 with TRBJ1-4; no reliable D call. Looked up from germline, CDR1 is SGHTA and CDR2 is FQGNSA. CDR3 size: 15 residues. The V gene lost 5 bases and the J gene lost 4 bases, with 14 bases spanning the gap.

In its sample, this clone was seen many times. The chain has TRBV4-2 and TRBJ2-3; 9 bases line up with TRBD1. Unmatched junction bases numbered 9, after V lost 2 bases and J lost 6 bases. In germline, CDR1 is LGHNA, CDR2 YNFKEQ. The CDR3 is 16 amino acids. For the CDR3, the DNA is TGTGCCAGCAGCCAAAGTATAGGGACAGGGTTCGATACGCAGTATTTT. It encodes CASSQSIGTGFDTQYF.

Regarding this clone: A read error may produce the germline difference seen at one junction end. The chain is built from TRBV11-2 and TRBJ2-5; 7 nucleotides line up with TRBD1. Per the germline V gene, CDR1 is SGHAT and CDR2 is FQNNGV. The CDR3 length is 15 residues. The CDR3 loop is CASSLGDSSREAQYF. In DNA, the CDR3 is TGTGCCAGCAGCTTAGGGGACAGCTCAAGAGAGGCCCAGTACTTC.

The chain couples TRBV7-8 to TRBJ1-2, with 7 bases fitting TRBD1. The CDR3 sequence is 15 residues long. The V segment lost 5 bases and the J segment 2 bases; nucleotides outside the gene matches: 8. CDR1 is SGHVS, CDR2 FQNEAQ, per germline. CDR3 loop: CASSPQRGQNYGYTF. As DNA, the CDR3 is TGTGCCAGCAGCCCACAGAGGGGGCAGAACTATGGCTACACCTTC.

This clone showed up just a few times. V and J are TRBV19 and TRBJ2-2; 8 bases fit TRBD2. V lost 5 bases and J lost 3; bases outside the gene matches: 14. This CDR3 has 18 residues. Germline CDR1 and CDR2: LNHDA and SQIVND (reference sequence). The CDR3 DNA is TGTGCCAGTAGTGAACGGACATCCAGCGGGGGTTACACCGGGGAGCTGTTTTTT. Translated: CASSERTSSGGYTGELFF. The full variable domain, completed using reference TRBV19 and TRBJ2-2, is DGGITQSPKYLFRKEGQNVTLSCEQNLNHDAMYWYRQDPGQGLRLIYYSQIVNDFQKGDIAEGYSVSREKKESFPLTVTSAQKNPTAFYLCASSERTSSGGYTGELFFGEGSRLTVL.

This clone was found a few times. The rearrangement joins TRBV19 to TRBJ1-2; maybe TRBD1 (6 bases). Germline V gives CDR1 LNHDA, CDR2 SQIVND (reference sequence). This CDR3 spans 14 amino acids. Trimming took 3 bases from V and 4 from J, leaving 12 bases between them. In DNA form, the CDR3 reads TGTGCCAGTAGTATTCGGGGGGCGAGCTATGGCTACACCTTC. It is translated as CASSIRGASYGYTF.

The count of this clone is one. The CDR3 reads CASSWELASGELFF. Here the CDR3 DNA reads TGTGCCAGCAGCTGGGAGTTAGCTTCCGGGGAGCTGTTTTTT. The chain has TRBV5-4 and TRBJ2-2; tentative D call: TRBD2 (5 bases). The CDR3 is 14 amino acids. The ends were cut back, 3 bases at V and 6 bases at J, with 12 bases in the middle. CDR1 and CDR2 (germline): SGHNT, YYREEE (reference sequence).

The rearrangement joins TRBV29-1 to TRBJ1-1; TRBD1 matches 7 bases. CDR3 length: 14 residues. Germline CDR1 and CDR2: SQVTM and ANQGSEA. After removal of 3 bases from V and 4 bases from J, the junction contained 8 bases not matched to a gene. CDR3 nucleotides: TGCAGCGTTGATGAGGGGGCGGTCGGCACTGAAGCTTTCTTT. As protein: CSVDEGAVGTEAFF.

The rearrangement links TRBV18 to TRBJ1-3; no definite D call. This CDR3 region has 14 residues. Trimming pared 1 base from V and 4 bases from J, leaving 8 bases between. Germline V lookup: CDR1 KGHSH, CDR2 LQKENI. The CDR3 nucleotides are TGTGCCAGCTCACCACTTGTACAGGGAAACACCATATATTTT. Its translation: CASSPLVQGNTIYF.

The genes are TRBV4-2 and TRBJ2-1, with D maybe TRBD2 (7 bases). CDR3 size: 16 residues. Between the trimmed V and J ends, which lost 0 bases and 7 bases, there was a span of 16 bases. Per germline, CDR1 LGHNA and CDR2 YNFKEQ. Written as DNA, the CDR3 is TGTGCCAGCAGCCAAGAGGGGGGGCCCTTAGGTAATGAGCAGTTCTTC. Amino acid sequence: CASSQEGGPLGNEQFF.

CDR3 DNA: TGTGCCAGCAGCTTAGCGATGGGGGGTTGGGGCTACACCTTC. It encodes CASSLAMGGWGYTF. This chain uses TRBV7-8 with TRBJ1-2; TRBD1 is a possible D gene (5 bases). V was cut by 0 bases and J by 8 bases, with 13 bases left in between. CDR1 is SGHVS and CDR2 is FQNEAQ in the germline V gene. The CDR3 is 14 residues long. Supplemented by reference TRBV7-8 and TRBJ1-2, the full variable domain reads GAGVSQSPRYKVAKRGQDVALRCDPISGHVSLFWYQQALGQGPEFLTYFQNEAQLDKSGLPSDRFFAERPEGSVSTLKIQRTQQEDSAVYLCASSLAMGGWGYTFGSGTRLTVV.

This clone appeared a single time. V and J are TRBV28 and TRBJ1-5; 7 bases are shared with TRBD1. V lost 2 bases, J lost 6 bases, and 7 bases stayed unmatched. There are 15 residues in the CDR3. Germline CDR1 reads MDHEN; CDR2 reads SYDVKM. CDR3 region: CASSLEGAYSQPQHF. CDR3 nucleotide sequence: TGTGCCAGCAGTTTAGAGGGGGCATATAGTCAGCCCCAGCATTTT.